These T cell receptor beta chains were read from a single sample in a study of T cell responses to AZD1222 COVID-19 vaccine. This table comes from immunoSEQ multiplex PCR, and its TCRdb copy is limited to in-frame clones, with some not included. This table holds 140,000 to 150,000 clones, approximately 92% found once. This sample comprised peripheral blood, obtained 28 days after the second AZD1222 dose. The receptors here all came from an adult who received the AZD1222 COVID-19 vaccine. Each CDR3 is given with its conserved first and last residue. The order of the fields is CDR3 protein, CDR3 DNA, D gene, clone size, J gene, V gene. The D gene is left open where the match is weak. Part of the rows lack a size; the others show once, few, many or a class for expanded clones.

CDR3: CASSPDTNYGYTF
DNA: TGTGCCAGCAGCCCGGACACTAACTATGGCTACACCTTC
D: NA
size: NA
J: TRBJ1-2
V: TRBV5-5

CDR3: CASSLGVVAYEQYF
DNA: TGTGCCAGCTCCCTAGGGGTGGTAGCCTACGAGCAGTACTTC
D: NA
size: once
J: TRBJ2-7
V: TRBV18

CDR3: CASSPGPDNQPQHF
DNA: TGTGCCAGCAGCCCAGGACCGGACAATCAGCCCCAGCATTTT
D: NA
size: NA
J: TRBJ1-5
V: TRBV5-4

CDR3: CASSPKRDQPQHF
DNA: TGTGCCAGCAGTCCGAAACGGGATCAGCCCCAGCATTTT
D: NA
size: once
J: TRBJ1-5
V: TRBV12-3/TRBV12-4

CDR3: CASSLRLAGAETQYF
DNA: TGTGCCAGCAGCCTACGACTAGCGGGAGCGGAGACCCAGTACTTC
D: TRBD2
size: NA
J: TRBJ2-5
V: TRBV5-5

CDR3: CASSLGTDSNQPQHF
DNA: TGTGCCAGCAGCTTGGGGACGGATAGCAATCAGCCCCAGCATTTT
D: NA
size: NA
J: TRBJ1-5
V: TRBV7-2

CDR3: CASSSRNSPNQPQHF
DNA: TGTGCCAGTAGTTCCCGGAACAGCCCCAATCAGCCCCAGCATTTT
D: NA
size: NA
J: TRBJ1-5
V: TRBV19

CDR3: CASSTRVAGGPIDNEQFF
DNA: TGTGCCAGTAGTACCCGGGTAGCGGGAGGGCCGATAGACAATGAGCAGTTCTTC
D: TRBD2
size: NA
J: TRBJ2-1
V: TRBV19

CDR3: CASSLEGGYGYTF
DNA: TGCGCCAGCAGCTTGGAGGGGGGCTATGGCTACACCTTC
D: NA
size: once
J: TRBJ1-2
V: TRBV5-1

CDR3: CASSQAGQETQYF
DNA: TGTGCCAGCAGCCAGGCAGGACAAGAGACCCAGTACTTC
D: NA
size: NA
J: TRBJ2-5
V: TRBV3-1/TRBV3-2

CDR3: CASAHRENYEQYF
DNA: TGTGCCAGCGCCCACAGGGAAAACTACGAGCAGTACTTC
D: NA
size: NA
J: TRBJ2-7
V: TRBV11-1

CDR3: CASSLIRQYGYTF
DNA: TGTGCCAGCAGTTTAATACGACAGTATGGCTACACCTTC
D: NA
size: NA
J: TRBJ1-2
V: TRBV28

CDR3: CASSQGGRSYEQYF
DNA: TGTGCCAGCAGCCAGGGAGGTAGGTCCTACGAGCAGTACTTC
D: NA
size: NA
J: TRBJ2-7
V: TRBV14

CDR3: CASQREGASMNTEAFF
DNA: TGTGCCAGCCAACGAGAGGGGGCATCAATGAACACTGAAGCTTTCTTT
D: TRBD1
size: NA
J: TRBJ1-1
V: TRBV9

CDR3: CASSYGVFYGYTF
DNA: TGTGCCAGCAGTTACGGGGTATTCTATGGCTACACCTTC
D: NA
size: NA
J: TRBJ1-2
V: TRBV6-6

CDR3: CASSLESGLGYTTEAFF
DNA: TGTGCCAGCAGCTTAGAATCTGGTTTGGGCTACACCACTGAAGCTTTCTTT
D: NA
size: NA
J: TRBJ1-1
V: TRBV11-2

CDR3: CASTTAWRARNSPLHF
DNA: TGTGCCAGCACCACTGCCTGGAGAGCTCGGAATTCACCCCTCCACTTT
D: NA
size: NA
J: TRBJ1-6
V: TRBV2

CDR3: CASSPMTGGYGYTF
DNA: TGTGCCAGCAGCCCCATGACAGGGGGATATGGCTACACCTTC
D: TRBD1
size: NA
J: TRBJ1-2
V: TRBV3-1/TRBV3-2

CDR3: CASSVGPQETQYF
DNA: TGTGCCAGCAGCGTGGGCCCGCAAGAGACCCAGTACTTC
D: NA
size: NA
J: TRBJ2-5
V: TRBV9

CDR3: CASSETTGTVNTEAFF
DNA: TGTGCCAGCAGTGAAACTACCGGGACGGTGAACACTGAAGCTTTCTTT
D: NA
size: NA
J: TRBJ1-1
V: TRBV2

CDR3: CASSPSHTANTGELFF
DNA: TGCGCCAGCAGCCCTTCCCATACCGCGAACACCGGGGAGCTGTTTTTT
D: NA
size: NA
J: TRBJ2-2
V: TRBV4-3

CDR3: CASSVRDRNSGNTIYF
DNA: TGTGCCAGCAGCGTTAGGGACAGGAACTCTGGAAACACCATATATTTT
D: TRBD1
size: NA
J: TRBJ1-3
V: TRBV2

CDR3: CASSPQGSGTEAFF
DNA: TGTGCCAGCAGTCCACAGGGTAGTGGGACTGAAGCTTTCTTT
D: NA
size: NA
J: TRBJ1-1
V: TRBV28

CDR3: CASSGPAWNSPLHF
DNA: TGTGCCAGCAGTGGGCCCGCTTGGAATTCACCCCTCCACTTT
D: NA
size: NA
J: TRBJ1-6
V: TRBV28

CDR3: CAIGETGGASSPLHF
DNA: TGTGCCATCGGAGAGACAGGGGGCGCGAGTTCACCCCTCCACTTT
D: TRBD1
size: NA
J: TRBJ1-6
V: TRBV10-3

CDR3: CASSQAAGGGPYEQYF
DNA: TGTGCCAGCAGCCAAGCGGCCGGAGGCGGGCCGTACGAGCAGTACTTC
D: NA
size: once
J: TRBJ2-7
V: TRBV3-1/TRBV3-2

CDR3: CASSLTGTPYEKLFF
DNA: TGTGCCAGCAGCCTAACTGGGACACCCTATGAAAAACTGTTTTTT
D: NA
size: NA
J: TRBJ1-4
V: TRBV6-5

CDR3: CASRDTPGGRTYEQYF
DNA: TGTGCCAGCAGGGACACACCTGGAGGCAGGACCTACGAGCAGTACTTC
D: NA
size: few
J: TRBJ2-7
V: TRBV11-2

CDR3: CASSYHGGNSPLHF
DNA: TGTGCCAGCAGTTACCATGGGGGGAATTCACCCCTCCACTTT
D: NA
size: NA
J: TRBJ1-6
V: TRBV6-5

CDR3: CASSTPGGFYEQYF
DNA: TGTGCCAGTAGTACCCCAGGGGGCTTCTACGAGCAGTACTTC
D: TRBD1
size: NA
J: TRBJ2-7
V: TRBV19

CDR3: CASSLGFGWYF
DNA: TGTGCCAGCAGCTTAGGTTTTGGGTGGTACTTC
D: NA
size: NA
J: TRBJ2-7
V: TRBV7-9

CDR3: CASSYSIDRYEKLFF
DNA: TGTGCCAGCAGTTACAGTATCGACAGATATGAAAAACTGTTTTTT
D: NA
size: NA
J: TRBJ1-4
V: TRBV6-2/TRBV6-3

CDR3: CASSQYRGAYEQFF
DNA: TGTGCCAGCAGCCAATACAGGGGCGCGTATGAGCAGTTCTTC
D: TRBD1
size: NA
J: TRBJ2-1
V: TRBV3-1/TRBV3-2

CDR3: CASSKGAYYEQYF
DNA: TGTGCCAGCAGCAAAGGGGCATACTACGAGCAGTACTTC
D: NA
size: NA
J: TRBJ2-7
V: TRBV21-1

CDR3: CAWRPNTGELFF
DNA: TGTGCCTGGAGGCCAAACACCGGGGAGCTGTTTTTT
D: NA
size: NA
J: TRBJ2-2
V: TRBV30

CDR3: CASSFYGRDNEQFF
DNA: TGTGCCAGCAGCTTTTACGGGAGGGACAATGAGCAGTTCTTC
D: TRBD2
size: NA
J: TRBJ2-1
V: TRBV7-2

CDR3: CASSPTGDGNTIYF
DNA: TGTGCCAGCAGCCCGACAGGGGATGGAAACACCATATATTTT
D: TRBD1
size: NA
J: TRBJ1-3
V: TRBV3-1/TRBV3-2

CDR3: CASSLRLELNEQFF
DNA: TGTGCCAGCAGCCTGAGACTCGAATTGAATGAGCAGTTCTTC
D: NA
size: NA
J: TRBJ2-1
V: TRBV7-2

CDR3: CATATSGRFNEQFF
DNA: TGTGCCACCGCGACTAGCGGGAGGTTTAATGAGCAGTTCTTC
D: TRBD2
size: NA
J: TRBJ2-1
V: TRBV19

CDR3: CASSTAPSYEQYF
DNA: TGTGCCAGCAGCACGGCGCCGTCCTACGAGCAGTACTTC
D: NA
size: NA
J: TRBJ2-7
V: TRBV12-3/TRBV12-4

CDR3: CASSLGLAGGAGELFF
DNA: TGTGCCAGCAGCCTCGGACTAGCGGGAGGGGCCGGGGAGCTGTTTTTT
D: TRBD2
size: NA
J: TRBJ2-2
V: TRBV3-1/TRBV3-2

CDR3: CASSQDSSGSGPDTQYF
DNA: TGTGCCAGCAGCCAAGATTCTAGCGGGAGTGGGCCAGATACGCAGTATTTT
D: TRBD2
size: once
J: TRBJ2-3
V: TRBV4-2

CDR3: CATSRDRAGYGNTIYF
DNA: TGTGCCACCAGCAGAGATAGGGCAGGGTATGGAAACACCATATATTTT
D: NA
size: NA
J: TRBJ1-3
V: TRBV15

CDR3: CASSTSGGSNQPQHF
DNA: TGTGCCAGTAGTACCTCGGGAGGAAGCAATCAGCCCCAGCATTTT
D: NA
size: once
J: TRBJ1-5
V: TRBV19

CDR3: CASSSKGYEQYF
DNA: TGTGCCAGCAGTTCCAAGGGGTACGAGCAGTACTTC
D: NA
size: once
J: TRBJ2-7
V: TRBV28

CDR3: CASSSLSGANVLTF
DNA: TGTGCCAGCAGTTCTCTCTCTGGGGCCAACGTCCTGACTTTC
D: NA
size: NA
J: TRBJ2-6
V: TRBV27

CDR3: CASSRAGGTKNIQYF
DNA: TGTGCCAGCAGCAGGGCAGGGGGAACCAAAAACATTCAGTACTTC
D: TRBD1
size: NA
J: TRBJ2-4
V: TRBV6-2/TRBV6-3

CDR3: CASSKGMGDEQYF
DNA: TGTGCCAGCAGCAAAGGAATGGGGGACGAGCAGTACTTC
D: NA
size: NA
J: TRBJ2-7
V: TRBV21-1

CDR3: CASSRDNSGNTIYF
DNA: TGCGCCAGCAGCCGGGACAACTCTGGAAACACCATATATTTT
D: NA
size: NA
J: TRBJ1-3
V: TRBV5-1

CDR3: CASSITRVTEAFF
DNA: TGCGCCAGCAGCATCACCAGGGTAACTGAAGCTTTCTTT
D: NA
size: NA
J: TRBJ1-1
V: TRBV5-1

CDR3: CAWSVSGLAGGLSLREQYF
DNA: TGTGCCTGGAGTGTCTCCGGACTAGCGGGAGGGCTTAGCCTACGCGAGCAGTACTTC
D: TRBD2
size: NA
J: TRBJ2-7
V: TRBV30

CDR3: CASSKRIDNVMGETQYF
DNA: TGCGCCAGCAGCAAGAGGATCGACAACGTCATGGGAGAGACCCAGTACTTC
D: NA
size: NA
J: TRBJ2-5
V: TRBV10-2

CDR3: CASSQTGTGELFF
DNA: TGTGCCAGCAGCCAAACAGGGACCGGGGAGCTGTTTTTT
D: NA
size: NA
J: TRBJ2-2
V: TRBV3-1/TRBV3-2

CDR3: CASSIEISQPQHF
DNA: TGTGCCAGTAGTATAGAAATTAGTCAGCCCCAGCATTTT
D: NA
size: NA
J: TRBJ1-5
V: TRBV19

CDR3: CASSIDFGVRGNTIYF
DNA: TGTGCCAGTAGTATAGATTTCGGAGTTAGAGGAAACACCATATATTTT
D: NA
size: NA
J: TRBJ1-3
V: TRBV19

CDR3: CASSEGTGGSYEQYF
DNA: TGTGCCAGCAGTGAAGGGACAGGGGGCTCCTACGAGCAGTACTTC
D: TRBD1
size: NA
J: TRBJ2-7
V: TRBV6-1